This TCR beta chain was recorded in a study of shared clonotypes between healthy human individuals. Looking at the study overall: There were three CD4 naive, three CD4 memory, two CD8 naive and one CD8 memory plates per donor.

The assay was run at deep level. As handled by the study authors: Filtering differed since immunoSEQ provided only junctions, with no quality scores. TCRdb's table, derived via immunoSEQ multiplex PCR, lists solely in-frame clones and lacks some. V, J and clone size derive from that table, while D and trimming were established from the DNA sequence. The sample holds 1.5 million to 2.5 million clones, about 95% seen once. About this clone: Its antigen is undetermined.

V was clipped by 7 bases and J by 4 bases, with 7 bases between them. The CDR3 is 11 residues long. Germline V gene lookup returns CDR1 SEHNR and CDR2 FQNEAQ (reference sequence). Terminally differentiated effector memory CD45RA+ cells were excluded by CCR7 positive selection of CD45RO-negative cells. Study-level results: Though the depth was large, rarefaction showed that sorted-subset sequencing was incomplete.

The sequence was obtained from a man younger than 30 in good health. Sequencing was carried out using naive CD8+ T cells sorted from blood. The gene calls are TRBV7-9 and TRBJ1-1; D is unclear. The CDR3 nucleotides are TGTGCCAGCATCGATGTCACTGAAGCTTTCTTT. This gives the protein CASIDVTEAFF.